This T cell receptor beta chain was documented in a study of shared clonotypes between healthy human individuals. Note on this clone: Additional DNA sequences in this sample encode the identical CDR3.

Libraries were prepared by immunoSEQ multiplex PCR; TCRdb keeps only in-frame clonotypes and omits some of them. The sample carries 2 million to 2.5 million clones, just over 90% recorded once. The receptor was isolated from a man aged 18 to 30 in good health. Some clones in this sample may be carry-over from other donors' samples. The sample comprised naive CD4+ T cells from PBMCs. Documented subset: CD45RA+ positively selected.

CDR3 sequence (DNA): TGTGCCAGCAGTTGGGGGGGGACTGAAGCTTTCTTT. Amino acid sequence: CASSWGGTEAFF. This chain links TRBV28 with TRBJ1-1, with D maybe TRBD1 (5 bases). This CDR3 has 12 amino acids. Looked up from germline, CDR1 is MDHEN and CDR2 is SYDVKM. Trimming left V 4 bases short and J 5 bases short, with 8 bases between.